The text below deals with one TCR beta chain. As yet, its antigen is unknown. This entry belongs to a study of response to subunit inactivated influenza vaccine. Study-wide results and caveats: Each seasonal influenza vaccination, the authors suggested, recruits few new T cells.

TCRdb processed the RT-PCR reads anew with MiXCR; each CDR3 protein has one entry. Counted here are some 180,000 distinct CDR3 sequences, roughly 8.7% occurring once; the ten biggest clones make up 11%. Sequenced here: non-naive T cells sorted from PBMCs, sampled on the day of vaccination. The receptor comes from a middle-aged man who received an inactivated influenza vaccine.

CDR3 amino acids: CASSQSWGQETQYF. DNA for the CDR3: TGTGCCAGCAGTCAATCCTGGGGACAAGAGACCCAGTACTTC. The chain is built from TRBV12-3 or TRBV12-4 and TRBJ2-5; no reliable D call. V gave up 5 bases and J gave up 2 bases, with 12 bases separating them. This CDR3 is built from 14 residues.